This entry is about one T cell receptor (beta chain). Its antigen is not known. The data derive from a study of CD8 T cells in Susac syndrome. For the study at large: Under ten of the sequenced Susac syndrome patients were in remission, and 5 or 6 had active disease. Study-level findings and limits: The CD4+ T cell repertoires that were profiled in Susac syndrome showed no clonal expansion.

The diagnostic criteria were recently defined, and patients with Susac syndrome met them for definite or probable disease. Deletions cut 0 bases from V and 3 bases from J, with 6 bases between. The CDR3 has 13 amino acids. Germline values: CDR1 SGDLS, CDR2 YYNGEE. An input of about 0.5 to 1 ug of RNA was subjected to reverse transcription using random hexamers. Across 54 Vbeta and 13 Jbeta, TCR beta CDR3 was amplified with immunoSEQ multiplex PCR. In TCRdb, the immunoSEQ multiplex PCR reads were re-called with MiXCR into one record per CDR3 protein. The table lists 150,000 to 200,000 distinct CDR3 sequences, approximately 94% of them singletons.

The sequence derives from a human donor with Susac syndrome. Sequencing was carried out using CD4+ T cells from PBMCs. The gene calls are TRBV9 and TRBJ1-1; D is unresolved. The CDR3: CASSVDGYTEAFF. The CDR3 coding sequence is TGTGCCAGCAGCGTAGATGGATACACTGAAGCTTTCTTT.